This T cell receptor beta chain is drawn from a study of control samples from healthy donors and cancer patients. CDR1 ENHRY and CDR2 SYGVKD come from the germline V gene. The CDR3 covers 12 residues. V lost 0 bases, J lost 5 bases, and 3 bases lay in between. The protocol was immunoSEQ multiplex PCR, while the TCRdb copy is restricted to in-frame clones and leaves out a portion. The table has 75,000 to 95,000 clones, roughly 89% seen once. The TCR sequence derives from a woman aged 45 to 65 with colorectal cancer. The chain couples TRBV10-3 to TRBJ2-3; no reliable D call. What was sequenced was PBMCs. The CDR3 bases are TGTGCCATCAGTGAGTCGAAAGATACGCAGTATTTT. This sequence encodes CAISESKDTQYF.